Below, 3 T cell receptor beta chains from the same sample are listed, as sequenced in a study of early T cells in non-severe SARS-CoV-2 infection. A single record per CDR3 protein comes from TCRdb applying MiXCR to the 5' RACE reads. The table lists 40,000 to 45,000 distinct CDR3 sequences, around 6.1% of them singletons, with around 21% in the top ten. Sample: whole blood, taken at baseline. Receptors originate from an adult who was a healthcare worker with PCR-confirmed SARS-CoV-2 infection or an uninfected control (not recorded which).

This clonotype was detected a few times. The V and J genes are TRBV15 and TRBJ2-1; D is ambiguous. This CDR3 comprises 11 residues. Trimming took off 4 bases at V and 8 bases at J, with 6 bases between the two ends. Germline CDR1 is LNHNV and CDR2 is YYDKDF (reference sequence). The CDR3: CATSMRYEQFF. CDR3 DNA sequence: TGTGCCACCAGCATGCGGTATGAGCAGTTCTTC. Supplemented by reference TRBV15 and TRBJ2-1, the full variable domain reads DAMVIQNPRYQVTQFGKPVTLSCSQTLNHNVMYWYQQKSSQAPKLLFHYYDKDFNNEADTPDNFQSRRPNTSFCFLDIRSPGLGDTAMYLCATSMRYEQFFGPGTRLTVL.

The chain joins TRBV11-2 to TRBJ2-6; a weak D match, TRBD1 (5 bases). The CDR3 runs to 18 residues. Trimming removed 1 base at V and 4 bases at J, with 17 bases between. Germline V gene sequence: CDR1 SGHAT, CDR2 FQNNGV. CDR3: CASSLAPVRHRGANVLTF. In nucleotides, the CDR3 is TGTGCCAGCAGCTTAGCCCCCGTACGGCACAGGGGGGCCAACGTCCTGACTTTC.

This clonotype was found many times. V is TRBV12-3 or TRBV12-4 and J is TRBJ2-3; possibly TRBD2 for D (7 bases). V lost 8 bases and J 3 bases, leaving 21 bases between the germline ends. The CDR3 extends over 16 amino acids. The CDR3, as DNA: TGTGCCAGCCTTATTTGGGGGGGGCCGAGTACAGATACGCAGTATTTT. Translation gives CASLIWGGPSTDTQYF.